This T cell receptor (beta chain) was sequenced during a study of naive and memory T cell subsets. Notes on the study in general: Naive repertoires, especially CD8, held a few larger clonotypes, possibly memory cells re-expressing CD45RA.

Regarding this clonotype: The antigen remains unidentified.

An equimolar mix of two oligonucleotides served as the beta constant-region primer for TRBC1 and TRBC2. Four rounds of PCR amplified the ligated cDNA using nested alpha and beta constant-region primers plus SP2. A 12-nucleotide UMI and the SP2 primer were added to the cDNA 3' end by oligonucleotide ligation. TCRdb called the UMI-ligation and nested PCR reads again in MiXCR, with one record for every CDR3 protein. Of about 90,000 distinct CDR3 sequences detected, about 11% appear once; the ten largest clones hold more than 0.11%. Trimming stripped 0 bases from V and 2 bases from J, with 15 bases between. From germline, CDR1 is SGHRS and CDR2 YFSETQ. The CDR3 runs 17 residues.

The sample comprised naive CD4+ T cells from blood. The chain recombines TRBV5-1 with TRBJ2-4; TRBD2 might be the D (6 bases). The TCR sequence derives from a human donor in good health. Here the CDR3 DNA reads TGCGCCAGCAGCTTGGGCGTTGGGCGGGACCCCAAAAACATTCAGTACTTC. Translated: CASSLGVGRDPKNIQYF.